The 10 T cell receptor beta chains below were found in one sample sequenced in a study of shared clonotypes between healthy human individuals. Naive CD8 isolation took CD45RO-negative cells positively selected for CCR7 and excluded terminally differentiated effector memory CD45RA+ cells. Generated by immunoSEQ multiplex PCR, the TCRdb table keeps only in-frame clones and is missing some. This sample has about 2.1 million clones, with about 94% found just once. The sample comprised naive CD8+ T cells from PBMCs. The receptor set was obtained from a man younger than 30 in good health. Some clones in this sample may be carry-over from other donors' samples.

The DNA for the CDR3 is TGTGCCAGCAGTGTCTTGGGACGCACGAACACCGGGGAGCTGTTTTTT. This sequence encodes CASSVLGRTNTGELFF. The chain joins TRBV28 to TRBJ2-2, with D possibly called TRBD1 or TRBD2 (5 bases each). V was pared by 5 bases and J by 0 bases, with 13 bases between. The CDR3 is 16 amino acids. In germline, CDR1 is MDHEN, CDR2 SYDVKM.

This sequence joins TRBV9 and TRBJ2-7; TRBD2 matches at 12 bases. The CDR3 spans 15 residues. V gave up 3 bases and J gave up 7 bases; unmatched junction bases: 8. Germline lookup yields CDR1 SGDLS and CDR2 YYNGEE. The CDR3 region has the DNA TGTGCCAGCAGCGCTTCTAGCGGGAGGGCGGGGGAGCAGTACTTC. Protein: CASSASSGRAGEQYF. The full variable domain, rest sourced from reference TRBV9 and TRBJ2-7, is DSGVTQTPKHLITATGQRVTLRCSPRSGDLSVYWYQQSLDQGLQFLIQYYNGEERAKGNILERFSAQQFPDLHSELNLSSLELGDSALYFCASSASSGRAGEQYFGPGTRLTVT.

The chain has TRBV9 and TRBJ2-1; the match to TRBD2 covers 7 bases. V shed 0 bases and J 2 bases; nucleotides not matched to a gene: 8. Per the germline V gene, CDR1 is SGDLS and CDR2 is YYNGEE. CDR3 length equals 17 residues. The CDR3 here is CASSVVGLADAYNEQFF. In nucleotides, the CDR3 is TGTGCCAGCAGCGTAGTTGGTCTAGCGGACGCCTACAATGAGCAGTTCTTC. Using reference TRBV9 and TRBJ2-1 for the parts outside the CDR3, the full variable domain is DSGVTQTPKHLITATGQRVTLRCSPRSGDLSVYWYQQSLDQGLQFLIQYYNGEERAKGNILERFSAQQFPDLHSELNLSSLELGDSALYFCASSVVGLADAYNEQFFGPGTRLTVL.

CDR3 amino acids: CASSLADRSYNEQFF. Written as DNA, the CDR3 is TGTGCCAGCAGCTTAGCTGACCGCTCCTACAATGAGCAGTTCTTC. The chain links TRBV7-6 to TRBJ2-1; the D is unclear. The CDR3 spans 15 residues. CDR1 is SGHVS and CDR2 is FNYEAQ in the germline V gene. Between the trimmed V and J ends, which lost 0 bases and 0 bases, there was a span of 6 bases.

The table lists this clone with a count of one. The chain uses TRBV7-9 and TRBJ2-6; 11 bases fit TRBD2. CDR1 is SEHNR, CDR2 FQNEAQ, per germline (reference sequence). V was clipped by 4 bases and J by 0 bases; unmatched bases: 5. The CDR3 is made up of 18 amino acids. The CDR3 nucleotides are TGTGCCAGCAGCTCCCAGACTAGCGGGATCTCTGGGGCCAACGTCCTGACTTTC. Amino acid sequence: CASSSQTSGISGANVLTF.

V gene TRBV7-2 combines with J gene TRBJ1-1, with D perhaps TRBD1 (5 bases). Germline loops: CDR1 SGHTA, CDR2 FQGNSA. The CDR3 runs 15 residues. Trimming pared 1 base from V and 4 bases from J, leaving 13 bases between. The CDR3 spells CASSLGGWGTTEAFF. The CDR3 DNA follows: TGTGCCAGCAGCTTAGGAGGGTGGGGGACCACTGAAGCTTTCTTT.

As concerns this clone: Other nucleotide sequences from this sample produce the same CDR3. This chain links TRBV27 with TRBJ2-1; D is undetermined. CDR1 is MNHEY and CDR2 is SMNVEV in the germline V gene (reference sequence). The CDR3 totals 15 residues. Trimming left V 2 bases short and J 3 bases short, with 11 bases between. DNA of the CDR3: TGTGCCAGCAGTTTAGGGCAGGTGATCTACAATGAGCAGTTCTTC. Translated: CASSLGQVIYNEQFF.

The gene calls are TRBV7-6 and TRBJ2-5; 8 nucleotides agree with TRBD2. The end of the DNA is better explained by TRBJ2-7, so the J call may be wrong. CDR3 length: 15 residues. The germline V gene encodes CDR1 SGHVS and CDR2 FNYEAQ. The CDR3: CASSQTSAGSYEQYF. The DNA for the CDR3 is TGTGCCAGCAGCCAGACTAGCGCGGGCTCCTACGAGCAGTACTTC.

The chain links TRBV7-9 to TRBJ2-3; D is uncertain. CDR1 is SEHNR and CDR2 is FQNEAQ in the germline V gene (reference sequence). V lost 5 bases, J lost 0 bases, and 18 bases lay in between. The length of the CDR3 is 17 residues. The DNA of the CDR3 is TGTGCCAGCAGCCAACCCCCGGTTGGCAGTAGCACAGATACGCAGTATTTT. This encodes CASSQPPVGSSTDTQYF.

This chain links TRBV27 with TRBJ2-7; D possibly uses TRBD1 or TRBD2 (6 bases each). Germline values: CDR1 MNHEY, CDR2 SMNVEV (reference sequence). The CDR3 covers 14 residues. Trimming removed 7 bases from V and 2 bases from J, with 15 bases in between. The CDR3 nucleotides read TGTGCCAGCAACCCCTCAGGGGAGGCCTACGAGCAGTACTTC. Protein sequence: CASNPSGEAYEQYF.